This T cell receptor beta chain was documented in a study of blood T cells in healthy people across ages. Then a second PCR, running roughly 6 to 12 cycles, was carried out with a sample-barcoded 5' primer and a J-beta primer mix. Each cDNA molecule was tagged by a template-switch adaptor that had 12 random nucleotides. TCRdb passed the 5' RACE reads through MiXCR, listing each CDR3 protein once. The table records about 800,000 distinct CDR3 sequences, around 25% of them present only once. About this clonotype itself: Its antigen is as yet unknown. Compared with germline, one end of the junction differs, possibly owing to a read error.

The CDR3 loop spans 15 amino acids. Germline CDR1 SGHAT, CDR2 FQNNGV. Notes on the study in general: As age increased, TCR beta diversity per million T cells fell in a roughly linear fashion.

The data were also submitted as part of a second study, on T cells of mothers and their children.

The source of this sequence is a boy aged 5-17 years in good health. The chain joins TRBV11-2 to TRBJ1-3, with D hard to call. Sample: blood. As DNA, the CDR3 is TGTGCCAGTACAAGGGAACGTAACTCTGGAAACACCGTATATTTT. The encoded protein is CASTRERNSGNTVYF. Looking up the rest from reference TRBV11-2 and TRBJ1-3 gives the full variable domain: EAGVAQSPRYKIIEKRQSVAFWCNPISGHATLYWYQQILGQGPKLLIQFQNNGVVDDSQLPKDRFSAERLKGVDSTLKIQPAKLEDSAVYLCASTRERNSGNTVYFGEGSWLTVV.